This TCR beta chain was recorded in a study of T-cell memory formation after mild COVID-19. About the research overall: TCR clusters largely stayed donor specific.

With 3 bases removed from V and 9 bases from J, the gap between germline ends came to 14 bases. The CDR3 has 13 amino acids. Germline CDR1 and CDR2: SGHDT and YYEEEE. Concerning this clonotype: Its antigen is unknown.

In TCRdb, the 5' RACE reads were re-called with MiXCR into one record per CDR3 protein. Found here are over 450,000 distinct CDR3 sequences, about 20% of them singletons; the top ten hold approximately 12%. Overall study findings and caveats: Contracting clones, day 15 to 85, had balanced CD4/CD8, and later expanders favored CD4+. Some clones that responded turned up in pre-infection memory, which suggests that cross-reactive memory joined in. Largely, contracting CD4+ clones fell within CM and EM, and contracting CD8+ clones within EMRA.

This clonotype was obtained from an adult woman who had mild COVID-19 (a few samples of this study predate the infection). Cell type and time point are not known. The V and J genes are TRBV5-6 and TRBJ2-3; maybe TRBD2 (5 bases). Sequenced sample: PBMCs or a T cell subset sorted from them (not recorded which). The CDR3 DNA reads as TGTGCCAGCAGCTATAATTTGGAGGCCACGCAGTATTTT. This translates into CASSYNLEATQYF.